Sequencing of this TCR beta chain was carried out in a study of blood T cell repertoires in COVID-19. Study as a whole: The analysed material was cDNA or gDNA that came from T cells, B-cell-depleted T cells, or PBMCs.

The CDR3 runs 15 residues. The germline gives CDR1 SGHAT, CDR2 FQNNGV. V lost 2 bases to trimming and J lost 5 bases; unmatched junction nucleotides: 4. One Seattle source followed patients from active infection through their disease course. In the authors' methods: Nucleated cell number was recorded as an estimate derived from reference gene primer amplification. Sequenced by immunoSEQ multiplex PCR; TCRdb stores in-frame clones only, minus some. V, J and clone size were drawn from that table, and D and trimming were deduced from the DNA. This repertoire shows about 68,000 clones, around 90% found once; its top ten account for 6% to 7.5%.

The chain recombines TRBV11-2 with TRBJ2-3; TRBD1 matches 10 bases. The sequenced sample was peripheral blood. The receptor was isolated from a man aged 35 to 55 with COVID-19, enrolled during active disease. CDR3: CASSLLTGGQDTQYF. The CDR3 nucleotides are TGTGCCAGCAGCTTACTGACAGGGGGCCAAGATACGCAGTATTTT. Complete variable domain (other parts from reference TRBV11-2 and TRBJ2-3): EAGVAQSPRYKIIEKRQSVAFWCNPISGHATLYWYQQILGQGPKLLIQFQNNGVVDDSQLPKDRFSAERLKGVDSTLKIQPAKLEDSAVYLCASSLLTGGQDTQYFGPGTRLTVL.